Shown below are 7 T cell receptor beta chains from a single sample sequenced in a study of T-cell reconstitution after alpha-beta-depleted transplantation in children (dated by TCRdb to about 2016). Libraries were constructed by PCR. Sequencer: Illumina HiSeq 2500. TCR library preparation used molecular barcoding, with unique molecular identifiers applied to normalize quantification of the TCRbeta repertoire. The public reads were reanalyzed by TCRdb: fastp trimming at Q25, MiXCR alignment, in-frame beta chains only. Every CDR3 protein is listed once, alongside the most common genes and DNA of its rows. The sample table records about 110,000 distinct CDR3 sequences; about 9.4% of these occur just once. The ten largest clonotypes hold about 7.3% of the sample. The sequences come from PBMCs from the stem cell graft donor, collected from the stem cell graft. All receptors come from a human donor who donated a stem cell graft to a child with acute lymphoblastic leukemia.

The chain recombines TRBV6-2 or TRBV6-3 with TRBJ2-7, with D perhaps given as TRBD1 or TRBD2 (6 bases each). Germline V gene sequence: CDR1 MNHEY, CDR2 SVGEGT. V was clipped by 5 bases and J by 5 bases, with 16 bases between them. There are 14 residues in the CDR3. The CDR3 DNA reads TGTGCCAGCAGTCCCCGTTGGGGGGCGGACGAGCAGTACTTC. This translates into CASSPRWGADEQYF.

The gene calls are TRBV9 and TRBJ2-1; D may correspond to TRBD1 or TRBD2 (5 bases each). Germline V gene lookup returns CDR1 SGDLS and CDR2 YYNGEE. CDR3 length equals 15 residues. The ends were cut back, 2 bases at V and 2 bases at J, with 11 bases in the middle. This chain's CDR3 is CASSVLVGAYNEQFF. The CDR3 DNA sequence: TGTGCCAGCAGCGTTCTAGTGGGGGCCTACAATGAGCAGTTCTTC.

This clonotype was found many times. The CDR3 spells CSVAFSTLAGGPADTQYF. The DNA of the CDR3 is TGCAGCGTCGCTTTCTCTACTCTAGCGGGGGGGCCGGCAGATACGCAGTATTTT. V usage is TRBV29-1 and J usage is TRBJ2-3, with 12 positions matching TRBD2. The CDR3 extends over 18 amino acids. Germline V gene data show CDR1 as SQVTM and CDR2 as ANQGSEA. The trim removed 6 bases at V and 4 bases at J, leaving 17 bases unmatched.

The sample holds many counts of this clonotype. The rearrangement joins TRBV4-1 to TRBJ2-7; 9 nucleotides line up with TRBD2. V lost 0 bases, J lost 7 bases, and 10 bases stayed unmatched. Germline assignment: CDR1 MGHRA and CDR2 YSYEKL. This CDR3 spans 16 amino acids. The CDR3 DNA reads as TGCGCCAGCAGCCAAGATACCCCCTTGCTAGCGGGGGAGCAGTACTTC. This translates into CASSQDTPLLAGEQYF.

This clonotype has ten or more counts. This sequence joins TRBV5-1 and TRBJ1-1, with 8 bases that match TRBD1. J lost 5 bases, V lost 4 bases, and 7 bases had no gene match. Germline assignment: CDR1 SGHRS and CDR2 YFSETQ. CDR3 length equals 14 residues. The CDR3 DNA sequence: TGCGCCAGCAGCATAGGACAGGGAGATACTGAAGCTTTCTTT. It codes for CASSIGQGDTEAFF.

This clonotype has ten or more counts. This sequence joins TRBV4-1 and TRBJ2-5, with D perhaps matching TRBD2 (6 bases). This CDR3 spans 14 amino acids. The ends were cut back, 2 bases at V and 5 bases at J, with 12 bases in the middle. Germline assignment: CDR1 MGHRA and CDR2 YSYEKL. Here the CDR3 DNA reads TGCGCCAGCAGCCAATCCGGGGGTGGGGAGACCCAGTACTTC. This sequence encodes CASSQSGGGETQYF.

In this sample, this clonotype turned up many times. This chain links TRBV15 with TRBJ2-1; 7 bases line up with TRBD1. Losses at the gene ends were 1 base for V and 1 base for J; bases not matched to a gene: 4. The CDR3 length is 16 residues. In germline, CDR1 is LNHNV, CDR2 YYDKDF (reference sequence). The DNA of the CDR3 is TGTGCCACCAGCAGAGTAGGCAGGGGGTCCTACAATGAGCAGTTCTTC. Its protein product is CATSRVGRGSYNEQFF.